This TCR beta chain came from a study of T cells in Graves' hyperthyroidism and ophthalmopathy. The CDR3 has 13 amino acids. The V and J ends lost 3 bases and 4 bases respectively, with 7 bases between them. Researchers amplified the TCR beta CDR3 regions from RNA transcripts. TCR CDR3 regions were first amplified by RT-PCR with HTBI primers. TCRdb re-derived calls from the multiplex PCR reads in MiXCR, one entry per CDR3 protein. The sample gives hundreds of thousands of distinct CDR3 sequences, around 14% of which show up once; around a quarter is in the top ten. This clonotype was counted many times.

The TCR was taken from a young woman with Graves' hyperthyroidism that later progressed to Graves' ophthalmopathy. This chain links TRBV12-3 or TRBV12-4 with TRBJ2-1; D is perhaps TRBD2 (5 bases). The sample comprised blood. CDR3 protein: CASSFPGYNEQFF. The CDR3 nucleotides read TGTGCCAGCAGTTTCCCGGGATACAATGAGCAGTTCTTC.